The T cell receptor beta chain described here comes from a study of T cell responses to AZD1222 COVID-19 vaccine. The CDR3 has 16 amino acids. The V gene end was trimmed by 4 bases and the J gene end by 2 bases; junction bases not matched to a gene: 6. Germline assignment: CDR1 MDHEN and CDR2 SYDVKM. The assay was immunoSEQ multiplex PCR, and TCRdb's table has in-frame clones only and misses some. The sample holds about 15,000 clones, 88% seen once. Sequencing used peripheral blood, obtained 28 days after the second AZD1222 dose. The clonotype was recovered from an adult who received the AZD1222 COVID-19 vaccine. The V and J genes are TRBV28 and TRBJ2-1; the match to TRBD2 covers 9 bases. The CDR3 loop reads CASSSVIAGAYNEQFF. CDR3 coding DNA: TGTGCCAGCAGTTCCGTAATAGCGGGGGCCTACAATGAGCAGTTCTTC.